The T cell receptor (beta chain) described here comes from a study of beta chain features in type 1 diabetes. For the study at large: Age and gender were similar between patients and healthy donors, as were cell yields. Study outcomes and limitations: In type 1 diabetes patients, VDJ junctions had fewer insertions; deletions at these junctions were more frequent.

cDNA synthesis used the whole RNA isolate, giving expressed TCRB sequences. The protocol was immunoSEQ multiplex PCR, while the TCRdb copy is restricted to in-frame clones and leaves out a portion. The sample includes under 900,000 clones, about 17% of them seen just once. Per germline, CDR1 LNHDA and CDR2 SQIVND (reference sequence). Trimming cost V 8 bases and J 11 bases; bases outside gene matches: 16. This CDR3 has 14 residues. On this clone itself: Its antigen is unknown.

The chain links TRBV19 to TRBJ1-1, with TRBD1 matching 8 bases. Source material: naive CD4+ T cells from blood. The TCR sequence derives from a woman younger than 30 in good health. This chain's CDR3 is CASRNLGAGGTAFF. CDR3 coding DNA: TGTGCCAGTCGAAACCTAGGGGCAGGGGGCACTGCTTTCTTT.